The clone carrying this TCR beta chain was seen ten or more times. No antigen is known for it. This entry comes from a study of identical twins. General study results and limits: Zero-insertion findings could be partly confounded by invariant cells (MAIT and iNKT cells). Findings depended on cross-sectional statistics rather than tracking the same donors.

It was template switching that added a universal primer site, and there were unique molecular identifiers on the cDNA. TCRdb independently ran MiXCR on the 5' RACE reads; one entry per CDR3 protein. The sample contains hundreds of thousands of distinct CDR3 sequences, 5.5% to 6.5% of which appear only once. The CDR3 runs 15 residues. In germline, CDR1 is SEHNR, CDR2 FQNEAQ (reference sequence). Deletions cut 0 bases from V and 4 bases from J, with 10 bases between. The receptor's source is a man between 18 and 29 years old in good health. The chain couples TRBV7-9 to TRBJ2-1, with a tentative D call TRBD1 (5 bases). What was sequenced was naive T cells sorted from blood. CDR3 nucleotides: TGTGCCAGCAGCTTAGCTCAGGGTGCGTACAATGAGCAGTTCTTC. Translation gives CASSLAQGAYNEQFF.